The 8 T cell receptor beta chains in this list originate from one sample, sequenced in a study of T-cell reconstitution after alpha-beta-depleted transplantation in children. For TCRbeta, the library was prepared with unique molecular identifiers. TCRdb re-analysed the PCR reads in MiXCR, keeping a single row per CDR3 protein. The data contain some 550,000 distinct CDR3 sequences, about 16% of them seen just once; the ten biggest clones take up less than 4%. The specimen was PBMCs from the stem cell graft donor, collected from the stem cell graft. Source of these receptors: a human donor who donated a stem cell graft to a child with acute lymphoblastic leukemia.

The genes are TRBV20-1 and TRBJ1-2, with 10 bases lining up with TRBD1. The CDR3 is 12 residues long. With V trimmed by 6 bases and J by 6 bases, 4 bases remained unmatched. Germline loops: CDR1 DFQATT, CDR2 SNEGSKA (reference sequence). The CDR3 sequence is CSATGTGDGYTF. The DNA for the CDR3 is TGCAGTGCCACCGGGACAGGGGATGGCTACACCTTC.

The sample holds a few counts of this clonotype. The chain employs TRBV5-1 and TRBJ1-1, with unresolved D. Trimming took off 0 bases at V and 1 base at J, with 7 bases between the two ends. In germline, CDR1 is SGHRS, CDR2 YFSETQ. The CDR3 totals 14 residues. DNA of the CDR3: TGCGCCAGCAGCTTGGCTCCCCAGAACACTGAAGCTTTCTTT. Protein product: CASSLAPQNTEAFF. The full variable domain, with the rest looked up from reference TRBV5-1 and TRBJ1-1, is KAGVTQTPRYLIKTRGQQVTLSCSPISGHRSVSWYQQTPGQGLQFLFEYFSETQRNKGNFPGRFSGRQFSNSRSEMNVSTLELGDSALYLCASSLAPQNTEAFFGQGTRLTVV.

The CDR3 protein is CASSLQDSPLHF. CDR3 DNA sequence: TGCGCCAGCAGCTTGCAGGATTCACCCCTCCACTTT. J is TRBJ1-6 and V is TRBV5-1; D unclear. Germline loops: CDR1 SGHRS, CDR2 YFSETQ. The CDR3 contains 12 residues. The V end was cut by 1 base, the J end by 8 bases, with 4 bases between.

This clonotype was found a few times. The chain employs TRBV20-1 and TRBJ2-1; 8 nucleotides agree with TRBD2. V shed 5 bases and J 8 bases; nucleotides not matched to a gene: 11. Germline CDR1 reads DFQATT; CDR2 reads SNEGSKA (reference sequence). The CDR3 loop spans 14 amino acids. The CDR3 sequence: CSACSGIGLDEQFF. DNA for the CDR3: TGCAGTGCTTGTAGCGGGATCGGTTTGGATGAGCAGTTCTTC.

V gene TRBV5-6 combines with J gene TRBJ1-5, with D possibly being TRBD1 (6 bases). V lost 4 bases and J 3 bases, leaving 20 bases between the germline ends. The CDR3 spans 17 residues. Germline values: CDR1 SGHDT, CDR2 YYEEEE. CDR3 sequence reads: CASSNPTPGQPNQPQHF. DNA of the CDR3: TGTGCCAGCAGCAATCCGACTCCGGGACAACCCAATCAGCCCCAGCATTTT.

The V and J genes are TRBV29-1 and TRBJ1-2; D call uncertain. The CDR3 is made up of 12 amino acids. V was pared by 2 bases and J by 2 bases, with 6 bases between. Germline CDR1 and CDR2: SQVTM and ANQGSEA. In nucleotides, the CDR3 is TGCAGCGTTGAAAAGTCGAACTATGGCTACACCTTC. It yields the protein CSVEKSNYGYTF.

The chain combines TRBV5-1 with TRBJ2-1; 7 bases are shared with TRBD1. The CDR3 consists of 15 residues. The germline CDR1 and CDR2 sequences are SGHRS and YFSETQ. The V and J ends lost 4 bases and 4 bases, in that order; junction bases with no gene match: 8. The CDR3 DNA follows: TGCGCCAGCAGCCACAGACAGGGATTATACAATGAGCAGTTCTTC. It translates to CASSHRQGLYNEQFF.

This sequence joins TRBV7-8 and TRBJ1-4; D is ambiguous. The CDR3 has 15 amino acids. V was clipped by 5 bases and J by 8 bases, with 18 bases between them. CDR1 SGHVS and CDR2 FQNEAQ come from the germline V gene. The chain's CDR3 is CASSVYRNLPEKLFF. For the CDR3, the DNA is TGTGCCAGCAGCGTATATAGAAACCTCCCGGAAAAACTGTTTTTT.